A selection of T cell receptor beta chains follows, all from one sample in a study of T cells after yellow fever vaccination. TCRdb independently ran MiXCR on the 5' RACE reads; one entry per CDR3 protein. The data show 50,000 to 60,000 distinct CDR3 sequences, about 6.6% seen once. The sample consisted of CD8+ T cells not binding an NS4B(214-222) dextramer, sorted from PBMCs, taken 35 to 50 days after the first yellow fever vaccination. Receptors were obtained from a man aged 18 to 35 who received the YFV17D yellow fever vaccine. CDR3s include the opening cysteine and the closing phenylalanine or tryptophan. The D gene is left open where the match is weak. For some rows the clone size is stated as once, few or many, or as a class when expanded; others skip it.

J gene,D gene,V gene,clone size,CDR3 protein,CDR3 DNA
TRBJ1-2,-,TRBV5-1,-,CASSLLDGYGYTF,TGCGCCAGCAGCTTACTGGACGGCTATGGCTACACCTTC
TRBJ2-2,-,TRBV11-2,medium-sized,CASSLGTGELFF,TGTGCCAGCAGCTTAGGCACCGGGGAGCTGTTTTTT
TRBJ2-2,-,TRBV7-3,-,CASSSRGPHTGVLFF,TGTGCCAGCAGCTCACGGGGACCGCACACCGGGGTGCTGTTTTTT
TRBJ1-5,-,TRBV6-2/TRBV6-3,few,CASSTPGAAQPQHF,TGTGCCAGCAGTACCCCGGGGGCAGCTCAGCCCCAGCATTTT
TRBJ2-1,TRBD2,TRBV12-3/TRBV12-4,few,CATKVAGDEQFF,TGTGCCACCAAGGTAGCGGGGGATGAGCAGTTCTTC
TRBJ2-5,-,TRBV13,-,CASSRQDRWETQYF,TGTGCCAGCAGCCGCCAAGACCGTTGGGAGACCCAGTACTTC
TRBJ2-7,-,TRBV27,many,CASSGGYGSFDEQYF,TGTGCCAGCAGTGGGGGCTATGGGTCCTTTGACGAGCAGTACTTC
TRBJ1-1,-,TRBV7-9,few,CASSLLFGQKKNTEAFF,TGTGCCAGCAGCTTATTGTTCGGCCAGAAGAAGAACACTGAAGCTTTCTTT
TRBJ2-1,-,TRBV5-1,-,CASSQPPGRVNEQFF,TGCGCCAGCAGCCAGCCCCCTGGCAGGGTGAATGAGCAGTTCTTC
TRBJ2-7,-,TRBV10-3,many,CAISYPDSAYEQYF,TGTGCCATCAGTTACCCGGACAGCGCCTACGAGCAGTACTTC
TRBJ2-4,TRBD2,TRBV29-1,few,CSVVAGLNIQYF,TGCAGCGTTGTAGCGGGGTTGAACATTCAGTACTTC
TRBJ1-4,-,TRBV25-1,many,CASRSNFATNEKLFF,TGTGCCAGCAGGTCGAATTTTGCAACTAATGAAAAACTGTTTTTT
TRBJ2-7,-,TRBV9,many,CASSVGGTPTYEQYF,TGTGCCAGCAGCGTCGGCGGGACCCCAACCTACGAGCAGTACTTC
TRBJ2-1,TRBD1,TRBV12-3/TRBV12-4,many,CASGRQGPYNEQFF,TGTGCCAGTGGGCGACAGGGACCCTACAATGAGCAGTTCTTC
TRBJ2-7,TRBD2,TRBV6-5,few,CASSLLAGDLVAGEQYF,TGTGCCAGCAGCCTACTAGCGGGGGATTTAGTGGCGGGGGAGCAGTACTTC
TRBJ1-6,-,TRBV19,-,CASTTTGNSPLHF,TGTGCCAGTACCACGACGGGGAATTCACCCCTCCACTTT
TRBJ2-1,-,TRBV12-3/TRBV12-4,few,CASSAGSDNEQFF,TGTGCCAGCAGTGCTGGGTCGGACAATGAGCAGTTCTTC
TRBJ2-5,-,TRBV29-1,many,CSVEANQETQYF,TGCAGCGTTGAGGCTAATCAAGAGACCCAGTACTTC
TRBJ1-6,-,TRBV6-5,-,CASSYSGIGSPLHF,TGTGCCAGCAGTTACTCAGGGATCGGCTCACCCCTCCACTTT
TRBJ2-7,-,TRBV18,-,CASSLPGTTAPYEQYF,TGTGCCAGCTCACTACCGGGAACCACAGCTCCATACGAGCAGTACTTC
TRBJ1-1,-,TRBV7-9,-,CASSLVAEAFF,TGTGCCAGCAGCTTGGTGGCAGAAGCTTTCTTT
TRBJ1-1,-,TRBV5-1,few,CASSLGRWANTEAFF,TGCGCCAGCAGCTTGGGCAGATGGGCGAACACTGAAGCTTTCTTT
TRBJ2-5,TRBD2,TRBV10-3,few,CASQIPVRSSGEQETQYF,TGTGCCTCCCAAATTCCTGTTCGGAGTAGCGGGGAACAAGAGACCCAGTACTTC
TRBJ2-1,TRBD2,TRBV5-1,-,CASSLEASGGIPSSYNEQFF,TGCGCCAGCAGCTTGGAGGCTAGCGGGGGCATTCCGAGCTCCTACAATGAGCAGTTCTTC
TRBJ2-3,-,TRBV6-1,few,CASSPLFSGAPSNTQYF,TGTGCCAGCAGTCCCCTTTTTTCGGGGGCCCCCTCTAATACGCAGTATTTT
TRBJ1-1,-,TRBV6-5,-,CASSYSLEARVAFF,TGTGCCAGCAGTTACTCGTTAGAAGCCCGTGTGGCTTTCTTT
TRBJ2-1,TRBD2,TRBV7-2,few,CASSFLRGDYNEQFF,TGTGCCAGCAGCTTTCTTCGGGGGGATTACAATGAGCAGTTCTTC
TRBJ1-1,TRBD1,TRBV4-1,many,CASSWTGGEAFF,TGCGCCAGCAGCTGGACAGGTGGTGAAGCTTTCTTT
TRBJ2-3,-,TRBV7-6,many,CASSRSARDTQYF,TGTGCCAGCAGCCGTAGCGCCCGAGATACGCAGTATTTT
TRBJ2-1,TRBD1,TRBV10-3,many,CAISESVQGAYNEQFF,TGTGCCATCAGTGAGTCCGTTCAGGGGGCTTACAATGAGCAGTTCTTC
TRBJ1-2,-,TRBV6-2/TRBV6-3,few,CASGDYGYTF,TGTGCCAGCGGGGACTATGGCTACACCTTC
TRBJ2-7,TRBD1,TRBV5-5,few,CASSPGGQGHEQYF,TGTGCCAGCAGCCCCGGGGGACAGGGCCACGAGCAGTACTTC
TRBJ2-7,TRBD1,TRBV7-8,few,CASSFRDRNYEQYF,TGTGCCAGCAGCTTCCGGGACAGAAATTACGAGCAGTACTTC
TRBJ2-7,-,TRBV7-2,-,CASSLGGQVYEQYF,TGTGCCAGCAGCTTAGGGGGACAAGTCTACGAGCAGTACTTC
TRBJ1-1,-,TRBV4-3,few,CASSQGLGRNTEAFF,TGCGCCAGCAGCCAAGGTCTAGGAAGGAACACTGAAGCTTTCTTT
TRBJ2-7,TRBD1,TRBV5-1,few,CASSPWTGGSYEQYF,TGCGCCAGCAGCCCATGGACAGGGGGTTCGTACGAGCAGTACTTC
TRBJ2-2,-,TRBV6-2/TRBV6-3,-,CASTYRGFDTGELFF,TGTGCCAGCACCTATAGAGGTTTCGACACCGGGGAGCTGTTTTTT
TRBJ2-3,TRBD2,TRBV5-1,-,CASSFQRGGLGDTQYF,TGCGCCAGCAGCTTTCAGCGGGGGGGCCTTGGAGATACGCAGTATTTT
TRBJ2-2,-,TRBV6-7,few,CASSYVGKDTGELFF,TGTGCCAGCAGTTACGTAGGGAAGGACACCGGGGAGCTGTTTTTT
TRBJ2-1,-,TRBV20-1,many,CSARPTSQREQFF,TGCAGTGCTCGTCCTACTAGCCAGCGGGAGCAGTTCTTC
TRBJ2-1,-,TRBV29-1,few,CSVEELGGGAYNEQFF,TGCAGCGTTGAAGAACTAGGGGGCGGGGCCTACAATGAGCAGTTCTTC
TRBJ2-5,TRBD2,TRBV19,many,CASSKTSGAPVAQYF,TGTGCCAGTAGTAAGACTAGCGGGGCCCCAGTGGCCCAGTACTTC
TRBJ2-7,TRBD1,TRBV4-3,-,CASSQDTGQGAYEQYF,TGCGCCAGCAGCCAAGATACAGGACAGGGGGCATACGAGCAGTACTTC
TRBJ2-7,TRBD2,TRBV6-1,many,CASRWTSGAYEQYF,TGTGCCAGCAGATGGACTAGCGGGGCCTACGAGCAGTACTTC
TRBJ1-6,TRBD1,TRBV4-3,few,CASSQRDSAYNSPLHF,TGCGCCAGCAGCCAACGGGACAGTGCTTATAATTCACCCCTCCACTTT
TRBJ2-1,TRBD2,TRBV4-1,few,CASSQMTSGGADEQFF,TGCGCCAGCAGCCAAATGACTAGCGGGGGGGCGGATGAGCAGTTCTTC
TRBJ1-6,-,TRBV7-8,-,CASSRTNLAYNSPLHF,TGTGCCAGCAGCCGGACAAATCTCGCCTATAATTCACCCCTCCACTTT
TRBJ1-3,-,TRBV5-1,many,CASGLGNTIYF,TGCGCCAGCGGGCTTGGAAACACCATATATTTT
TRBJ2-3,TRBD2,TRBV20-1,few,CSARKGRGLAETIGTDTQYF,TGCAGTGCTAGAAAGGGGAGAGGTCTAGCGGAAACCATAGGCACAGATACGCAGTATTTT
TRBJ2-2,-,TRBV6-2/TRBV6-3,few,CASSYPGELFF,TGTGCCAGCAGTTACCCCGGGGAGCTGTTTTTT
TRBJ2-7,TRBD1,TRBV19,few,CASSIGQGEYEQYF,TGTGCCAGTAGTATCGGCCAGGGGGAATACGAGCAGTACTTC
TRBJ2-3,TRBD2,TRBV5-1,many,CASSSGLAGADTQYF,TGCGCCAGCAGCTCGGGACTAGCGGGGGCAGATACGCAGTATTTT
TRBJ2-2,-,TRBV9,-,CASSVAFGTGELFF,TGTGCCAGCAGCGTAGCTTTCGGGACCGGGGAGCTGTTTTTT
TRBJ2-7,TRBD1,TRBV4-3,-,CASSPGQGGEQYF,TGCGCCAGCAGCCCGGGACAGGGGGGCGAGCAGTACTTC
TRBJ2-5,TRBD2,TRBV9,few,CASSVGGGNQETQYF,TGTGCCAGCAGCGTGGGGGGGGGGAATCAAGAGACCCAGTACTTC